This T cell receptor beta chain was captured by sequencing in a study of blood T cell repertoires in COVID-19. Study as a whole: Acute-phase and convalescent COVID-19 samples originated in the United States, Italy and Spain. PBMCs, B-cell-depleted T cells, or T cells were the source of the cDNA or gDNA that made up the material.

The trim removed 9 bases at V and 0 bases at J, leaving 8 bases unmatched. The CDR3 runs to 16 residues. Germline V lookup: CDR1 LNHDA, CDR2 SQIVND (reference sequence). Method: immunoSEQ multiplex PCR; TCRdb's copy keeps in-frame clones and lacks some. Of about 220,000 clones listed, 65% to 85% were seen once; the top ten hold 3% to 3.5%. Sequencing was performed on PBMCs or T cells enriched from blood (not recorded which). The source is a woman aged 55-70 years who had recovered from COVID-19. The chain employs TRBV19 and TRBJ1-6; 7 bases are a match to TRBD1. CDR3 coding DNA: TGTGCCAGCGCGGGACAGTCGAGCTCCTATAATTCACCCCTCCACTTT. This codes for CASAGQSSSYNSPLHF. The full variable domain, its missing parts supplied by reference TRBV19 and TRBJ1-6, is DGGITQSPKYLFRKEGQNVTLSCEQNLNHDAMYWYRQDPGQGLRLIYYSQIVNDFQKGDIAEGYSVSREKKESFPLTVTSAQKNPTAFYLCASAGQSSSYNSPLHFGNGTRLTVT.